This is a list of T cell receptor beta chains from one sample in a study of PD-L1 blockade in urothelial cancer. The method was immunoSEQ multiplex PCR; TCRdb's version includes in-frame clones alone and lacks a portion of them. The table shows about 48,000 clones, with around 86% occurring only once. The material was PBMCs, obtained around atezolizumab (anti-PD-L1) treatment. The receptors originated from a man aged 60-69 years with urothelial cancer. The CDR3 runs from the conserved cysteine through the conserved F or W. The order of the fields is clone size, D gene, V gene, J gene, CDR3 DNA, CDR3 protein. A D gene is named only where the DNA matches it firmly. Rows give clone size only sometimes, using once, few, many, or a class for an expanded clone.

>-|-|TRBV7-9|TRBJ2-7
TGTGCCAGCAGGAGGGGACAAACCTACGAGCAGTACTTC
CASRRGQTYEQYF
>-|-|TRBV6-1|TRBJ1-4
TGTGCCAGCAAAAGGGGGTCAACTAATGAAAAACTGTTTTTT
CASKRGSTNEKLFF
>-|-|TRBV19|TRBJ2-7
TGTGCCCAGTACAGCCTCTCCGTAACCTACGAGCAGTACTTC
CAQYSLSVTYEQYF
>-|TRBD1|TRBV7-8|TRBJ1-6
TGTGCCAGCAGCCTCGGACAGGGCGGTTATTTTAGCTCCTATAATTCACCCCTCCACTTT
CASSLGQGGYFSSYNSPLHF
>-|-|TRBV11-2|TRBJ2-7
TGTGCCAGCAGCTTGGACAGCGCGGTGTACGAGCAGTACTTC
CASSLDSAVYEQYF
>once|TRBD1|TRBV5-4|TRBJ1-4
TGTGCCAGCAGCGCGAACAGGGGTGGCAATGAAAAACTGTTTTTT
CASSANRGGNEKLFF
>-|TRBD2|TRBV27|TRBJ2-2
TGTGCCAGCAGCCAGATCCTAGCGGGGGGCACCACCGGGGAGCTGTTTTTT
CASSQILAGGTTGELFF
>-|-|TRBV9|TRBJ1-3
TGTGCCAGCAGCGTAGGCAGGGGCACGGAAAACACCATATATTTT
CASSVGRGTENTIYF
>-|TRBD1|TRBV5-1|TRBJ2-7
TGCGCCAGCAGCTCTGGACAGGGGGTCAACTACGAGCAGTACTTC
CASSSGQGVNYEQYF
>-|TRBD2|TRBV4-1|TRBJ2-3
TGCGCCAGCAGCCAAGATAGATCTCCGGGACTAGCGGGGGGGATTGAAGATACGCAGTATTTT
CASSQDRSPGLAGGIEDTQYF
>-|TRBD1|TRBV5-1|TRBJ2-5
TGCGCCAGCAGCTCCGGGACAGTCCAAGAGACCCAGTACTTC
CASSSGTVQETQYF
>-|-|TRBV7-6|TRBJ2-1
TGTGCCAGCAGCTTTGGGGGGGCCAATGGATACAATGAGCAGTTCTTC
CASSFGGANGYNEQFF
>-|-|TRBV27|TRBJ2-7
TGTGCCAGCAGTTTTTCGGTGCGGGACTACGAGCAGTACTTC
CASSFSVRDYEQYF
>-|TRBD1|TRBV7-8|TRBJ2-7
TGTGCCAGCAGCAAAGCGGGCCAGGGACAGGGGGATCAGTACTTC
CASSKAGQGQGDQYF
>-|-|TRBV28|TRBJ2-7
TGTGCCAGCAGTTTAGGCCACGAGCAGTACTTC
CASSLGHEQYF
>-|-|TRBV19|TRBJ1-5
TGTGCCAGTAGTATAACGAGTCAGCCCCAGCATTTT
CASSITSQPQHF
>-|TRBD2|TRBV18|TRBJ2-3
TGTGCCAGCTCACCACGGGGGGGAATCACAGATACGCAGTATTTT
CASSPRGGITDTQYF
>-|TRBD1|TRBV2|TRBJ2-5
TGTGCCAGCAGTGAAGGGACAGGTGCTCTTTACCAAGAGACCCAGTACTTC
CASSEGTGALYQETQYF
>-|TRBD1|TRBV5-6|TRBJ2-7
TGTGCCAGCAGCTTGAGGGGGCCCCCATACGAGCAGTACTTC
CASSLRGPPYEQYF
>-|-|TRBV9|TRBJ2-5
TGTGCCAGCAGCAAGCCAGGGGGCGCGCGGGAGGAGACCCAGTACTTC
CASSKPGGAREETQYF
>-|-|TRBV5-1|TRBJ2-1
TGCGCCAGCAGCTTGCGTGGAGGTTCCTACAATGAGCAGTTCTTC
CASSLRGGSYNEQFF
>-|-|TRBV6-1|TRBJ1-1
TGTGCCAGCAGTGACCTACCAGGGAGGGACACTGAAGCTTTCTTT
CASSDLPGRDTEAFF
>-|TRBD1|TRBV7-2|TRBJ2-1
TGTGCCAGCAGCATCCCGGACCGGGACAGGGTGGGTGAGCAGTTCTTC
CASSIPDRDRVGEQFF
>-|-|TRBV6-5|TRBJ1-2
TGTGCCAGCAGTTACTCGAGTGGGGCGGGGAGTGGCTACACCTTC
CASSYSSGAGSGYTF
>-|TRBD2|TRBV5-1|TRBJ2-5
TGCGCCAGCAGCTTGGGGGGAGGGAAGGAGACCCAGTACTTC
CASSLGGGKETQYF
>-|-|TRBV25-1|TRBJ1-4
TGTGCCAGCAGTCAACCACAGGGCTCATATGAAAAACTGTTTTTT
CASSQPQGSYEKLFF
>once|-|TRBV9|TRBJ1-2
TGTGCCAGCAGCGCTAGAGACCAGATCTATGGCTACACCTTC
CASSARDQIYGYTF
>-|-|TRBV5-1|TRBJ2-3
TGCGCCAGCAGCGTATTACAGGGAAGGGGCACAGATACGCAGTATTTT
CASSVLQGRGTDTQYF
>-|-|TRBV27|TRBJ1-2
TGTGCCAGCAGCTCCCCGCGGGAGCCTAACTATGGCTACACCTTC
CASSSPREPNYGYTF
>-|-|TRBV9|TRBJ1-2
TGTGCCAGCAGCGTATACTCAAGCAATGGCTACACCTTC
CASSVYSSNGYTF